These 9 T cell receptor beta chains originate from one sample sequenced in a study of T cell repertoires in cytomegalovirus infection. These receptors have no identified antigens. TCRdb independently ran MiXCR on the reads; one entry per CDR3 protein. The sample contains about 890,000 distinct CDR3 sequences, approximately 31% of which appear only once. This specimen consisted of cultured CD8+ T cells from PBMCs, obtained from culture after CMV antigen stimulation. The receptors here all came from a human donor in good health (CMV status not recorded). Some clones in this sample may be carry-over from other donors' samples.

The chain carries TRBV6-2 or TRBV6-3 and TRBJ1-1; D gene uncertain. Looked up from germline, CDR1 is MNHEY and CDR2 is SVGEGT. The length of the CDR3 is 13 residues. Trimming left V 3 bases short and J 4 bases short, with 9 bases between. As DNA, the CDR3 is TGTGCCAGCAGTTATTTTGAGACCACTGAAGCTTTCTTT. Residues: CASSYFETTEAFF.

The CDR3 sequence: CASSRTGFGANVLTF. The CDR3 DNA is TGTGCCAGCAGCCGAACGGGGTTTGGGGCCAACGTCCTGACTTTC. The V call is TRBV7-3, the J call TRBJ2-6; TRBD2 is a possible D gene (5 bases). V was cut by 5 bases and J by 3 bases, with 11 bases left in between. Germline V lookup: CDR1 SGHTA, CDR2 FQGTGA. This CDR3 region has 15 residues.

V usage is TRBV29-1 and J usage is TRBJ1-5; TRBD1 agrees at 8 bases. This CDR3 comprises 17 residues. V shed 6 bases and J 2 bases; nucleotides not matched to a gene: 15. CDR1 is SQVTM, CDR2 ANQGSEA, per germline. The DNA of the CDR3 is TGCAGCGTAAAAGGGGGGACAGGCTTGGGGGGCAATCAGCCCCAGCATTTT. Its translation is CSVKGGTGLGGNQPQHF.

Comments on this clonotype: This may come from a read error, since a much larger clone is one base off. In DNA form, the CDR3 reads TGTGCCAACAGTTCTCAGGGGAACCGACGGGCAGATACGCAGTATTTT. This translates into CANSSQGNRRADTQYF. The chain has TRBV7-6 and TRBJ2-3; tentative D call: TRBD1 (6 bases). V lost 10 bases, J lost 4 bases, and 24 bases lay in between. The CDR3 extends over 16 amino acids. CDR1 is SGHVS and CDR2 is FNYEAQ in the germline V gene.

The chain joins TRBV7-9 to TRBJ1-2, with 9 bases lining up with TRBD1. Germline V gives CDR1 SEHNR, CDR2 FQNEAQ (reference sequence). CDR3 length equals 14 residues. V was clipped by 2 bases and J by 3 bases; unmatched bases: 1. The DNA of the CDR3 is TGTGCCAGCAGCTTAACAGGGGGCTACTATGGCTACACCTTC. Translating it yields CASSLTGGYYGYTF.

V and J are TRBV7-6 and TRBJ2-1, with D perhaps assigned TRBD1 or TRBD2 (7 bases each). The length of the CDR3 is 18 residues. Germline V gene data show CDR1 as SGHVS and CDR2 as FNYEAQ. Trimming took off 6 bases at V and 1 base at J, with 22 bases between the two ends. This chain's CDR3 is CASSSAWAGGESYNEQFF. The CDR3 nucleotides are TGTGCCAGCAGTTCAGCGTGGGCAGGGGGGGAATCCTACAATGAGCAGTTCTTC.

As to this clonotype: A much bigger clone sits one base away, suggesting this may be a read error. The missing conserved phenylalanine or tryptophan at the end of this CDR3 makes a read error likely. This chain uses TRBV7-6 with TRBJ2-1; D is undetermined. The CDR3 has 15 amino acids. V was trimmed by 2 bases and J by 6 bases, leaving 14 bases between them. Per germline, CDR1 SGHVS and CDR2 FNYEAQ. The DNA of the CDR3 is TGTGCCAGCAGCTTATATGCGGTAGACCCCAATGAGCAGTTCTAC. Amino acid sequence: CASSLYAVDPNEQFY.

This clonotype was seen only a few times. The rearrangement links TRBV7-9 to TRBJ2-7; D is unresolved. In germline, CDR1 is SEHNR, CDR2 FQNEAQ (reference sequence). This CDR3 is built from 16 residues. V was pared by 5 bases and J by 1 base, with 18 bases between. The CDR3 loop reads CASSEYPAGISYEQYV. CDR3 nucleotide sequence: TGTGCCAGCAGCGAGTACCCAGCCGGCATTTCCTACGAGCAGTACGTC.

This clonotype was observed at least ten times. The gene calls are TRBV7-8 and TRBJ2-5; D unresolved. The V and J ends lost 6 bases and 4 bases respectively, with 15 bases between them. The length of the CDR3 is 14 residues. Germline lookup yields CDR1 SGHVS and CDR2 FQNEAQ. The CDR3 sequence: CASRREGIGETQYF. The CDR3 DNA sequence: TGTGCCAGCAGACGCGAAGGGATTGGAGAGACCCAGTACTTC.